This is a list of T cell receptor beta chains from one sample in a study of T cell responses to AZD1222 COVID-19 vaccine. Sequencing used immunoSEQ multiplex PCR; TCRdb keeps in-frame clones, though not all of them. The repertoire holds approximately 120,000 clones, with 91% as singletons. Sequenced here: peripheral blood, sampled on day 0 of AZD1222 vaccination. The receptors were gathered from an adult in good health. The CDR3 runs from the conserved cysteine through the conserved F or W. Fields, in order: clone size, V gene, J gene, D gene, CDR3 protein. D genes are given only for firm matches. Clone size is given for some rows only: seen once, a few or many times, or a class if the clone is expanded.

-	TRBV4-1	TRBJ1-2	-	CASSQPTGLYYGYTF
-	TRBV5-6	TRBJ2-7	-	CASSLGGFEQYF
-	TRBV6-5	TRBJ1-1	-	CASSYLRGGEAFF
-	TRBV10-1	TRBJ2-1	-	CASSESGGSYNEQFF
-	TRBV19	TRBJ1-3	TRBD1	CASTRGQAGNTIYF
-	TRBV5-1	TRBJ2-2	-	CASSLAQVSAGELFF
once	TRBV5-1	TRBJ1-3	TRBD1	CASSLATGITGNTIYF
-	TRBV5-1	TRBJ2-2	-	CASSTAVTPTGELFF
-	TRBV9	TRBJ1-4	TRBD1	CASSAGTGGEKLFF
-	TRBV6-5	TRBJ2-7	TRBD2	CASSYSRVAGGYEQYF
-	TRBV2	TRBJ1-3	-	CASSDIWGSGNTIYF
-	TRBV3-1/TRBV3-2	TRBJ2-5	-	CASSHRGQETQYF
-	TRBV19	TRBJ1-4	-	CASSLYPATNEKLFF
once	TRBV29-1	TRBJ2-2	-	CSVRLATGELFF
-	TRBV19	TRBJ1-6	-	CASSIEYRTNSPLHF
-	TRBV27	TRBJ1-3	-	CASSPLLGSGNTIYF
-	TRBV12-5	TRBJ1-3	-	CASGLVGGGGNTIYF
-	TRBV3-1/TRBV3-2	TRBJ2-1	-	CASSVLTQGGDEQFF
-	TRBV5-6	TRBJ1-2	-	CASSFYSLESYGYTF
-	TRBV18	TRBJ2-7	TRBD1	CASSLKAGGANHEQYF
-	TRBV9	TRBJ1-1	-	CASSVGMGREAFF
-	TRBV4-3	TRBJ1-6	TRBD1	CASSQDRGPDSPLHF
-	TRBV5-1	TRBJ1-6	-	CASSLASWQVNSPLHF
once	TRBV2	TRBJ1-5	-	CASSERGADQPQHF
-	TRBV11-3	TRBJ2-2	-	CASSLRGSNTGELFF
-	TRBV19	TRBJ1-6	TRBD1	CASSMAGGYSPLHF
-	TRBV5-1	TRBJ1-6	-	CASSHSRGTDNSPLHF
-	TRBV19	TRBJ1-1	-	CASSIWGRPTEAFF
-	TRBV4-3	TRBJ1-4	-	CASSRQDFRTATNEKLFF
-	TRBV15	TRBJ1-5	-	CATSEGWGQPQHF
-	TRBV27	TRBJ1-5	TRBD1	CASSLYGQANQPQHF
-	TRBV5-4	TRBJ2-3	-	CASSPPGPGTDTQYF
-	TRBV19	TRBJ1-5	-	CATIPGHTNQPQHF
-	TRBV12-3/TRBV12-4	TRBJ1-2	TRBD1	CASRPDRASSYTF